These 25 T cell receptor beta chains originate from one sample sequenced in a study of post-analysis software for immune sequencing data. These receptors have no known antigen. Researchers reported that TCR beta cDNA libraries carried unique molecular identifiers. In TCRdb, the PCR reads were re-called with MiXCR into one record per CDR3 protein. The table records fewer than 700,000 distinct CDR3 sequences, about 40% of them present only once. Study findings and constraints: Roughly five TRBV segments appeared more often in patients than in controls, and TRBV5-6, TRBV5-1 and TRBV20-1 were among these.

The sample comprised blood. The receptors stem from a girl aged 10 to 17 with multiple sclerosis.

The chain recombines TRBV6-5 with TRBJ2-6; tentatively, D is TRBD1 (5 bases). V lost 4 bases to trimming and J lost 1 base, with 20 bases between them. This CDR3 has 19 amino acids. Germline CDR1 is MNHEY and CDR2 is SVGAGI. The CDR3 sequence is CASSSGVIGVVSGANVLTF. The CDR3, as DNA: TGTGCCAGCAGTTCCGGTGTTATAGGGGTGGTGTCTGGGGCCAACGTCCTGACTTTC.

In its sample, this clonotype was seen once. The chain carries TRBV12-3 or TRBV12-4 and TRBJ1-1; D call uncertain. The CDR3 length is 11 residues. The V gene lost 6 bases and the J gene lost 5 bases, with 7 bases spanning the gap. CDR3 DNA sequence: TGTGCCAGCAGCAAACCTACTGAAGCTTTCTTT. This gives the protein CASSKPTEAFF.

The chain is built from TRBV6-6 and TRBJ2-3, with 9 bases matching TRBD2. CDR1 and CDR2 from the germline V gene are MNHNY and SVGAGI (reference sequence). V shed 6 bases, J shed 5 bases, and the junction held 12 bases outside the gene matches. This CDR3 has 16 amino acids. CDR3 in DNA: TGTGCCAGCAGCGTGGCGCTAGCGGGGCCGGGAGATACGCAGTATTTT. It specifies CASSVALAGPGDTQYF.

This clonotype has more than one count but fewer than ten. The V and J genes are TRBV29-1 and TRBJ2-1; D call uncertain. The V and J ends lost 4 bases and 4 bases respectively, with 8 bases between them. This CDR3 is built from 12 residues. Germline assignment: CDR1 SQVTM and CDR2 ANQGSEA. This chain's CDR3 is CSVVVQYNEQFF. The CDR3 DNA reads as TGCAGCGTTGTGGTACAGTACAATGAGCAGTTCTTC.

This clonotype has just a few counts. The V and J genes are TRBV27 and TRBJ2-7; 9 bases agree with TRBD1. Germline lookup yields CDR1 MNHEY and CDR2 SMNVEV (reference sequence). The CDR3 consists of 15 residues. V lost 5 bases, J lost 5 bases, and 10 bases stayed unmatched. This CDR3 is CASSPNRGRFHEQYF. CDR3 nucleotide sequence: TGTGCCAGCAGTCCGAACAGGGGGCGCTTCCACGAGCAGTACTTC.

Notes on this clonotype: Mismatch with germline at one junction end may stem from a read error. J is TRBJ2-7 and V is TRBV20-1; TRBD2 might be the D (5 bases). CDR1 is DFQATT, CDR2 SNEGSKA, per germline (reference sequence). The CDR3 length is 13 residues. CDR3 nucleotides: TGTAGTGCTAGAGTGACTACCGTCCCTGAGCAGTACTTC. Residues: CSARVTTVPEQYF.

In this sample, this clonotype turned up a few times. The chain employs TRBV7-2 and TRBJ2-7, with 11 bases aligning to TRBD2. The tail of the sequence fits TRBJ2-5 better, so the J call may be wrong. Per the germline V gene, CDR1 is SGHTA and CDR2 is FQGNSA. There are 15 residues in the CDR3. The CDR3 sequence is CASSPRLAGRETQYF. The CDR3 DNA reads TGTGCCAGCAGCCCGAGACTAGCGGGGAGGGAGACCCAGTACTTC.

A few counts support this clonotype. This chain joins TRBV7-9 and TRBJ1-2, with 7 nucleotides matching TRBD1. In germline, CDR1 is SEHNR, CDR2 FQNEAQ (reference sequence). This CDR3 comprises 14 residues. V dropped 3 bases and J dropped 4; count of bases not matched to a gene: 5. CDR3 nucleotides: TGTGCCAGCAGCTTTGGGCAGGGGGTCTATGGCTACACCTTC. The encoded protein is CASSFGQGVYGYTF.

Here the CDR3 reads CASSSHILAGATDTQYF. The CDR3, as DNA: TGTGCCAGCAGCTCGCACATTCTAGCGGGGGCAACAGATACGCAGTATTTT. This chain connects TRBV7-2 to TRBJ2-3, with 10 bases matching TRBD2. J gave up 3 bases and V 4 bases, and 10 bases lay outside the gene matches. This CDR3 has 17 amino acids. In germline, CDR1 is SGHTA, CDR2 FQGNSA.

This clonotype was seen more than once but under ten times. The rearrangement joins TRBV5-5 to TRBJ2-3; 7 bases align to TRBD1. The ends lost 8 bases at V and 0 bases at J; junction bases unmatched: 9. Germline V gene lookup returns CDR1 SGHKS and CDR2 YYEKEE (reference sequence). The CDR3 totals 15 residues. The CDR3, as DNA: TGTGCCAGGTTACGGACAGGACATAGCACAGATACGCAGTATTTT. Translated, it gives CARLRTGHSTDTQYF.

The genes are TRBV20-1 and TRBJ2-7, with D perhaps TRBD2 (7 bases). Trimming cost V 3 bases and J 6 bases, with 15 bases left between them. Germline CDR1 DFQATT, CDR2 SNEGSKA (reference sequence). This CDR3 contains 13 residues. DNA of the CDR3: TGCAGTGCTAGGAGGGGGAGGGGGGGCGAGCAGTACTTC. Its translation: CSARRGRGGEQYF.

The rearrangement uses TRBV12-3 or TRBV12-4 and TRBJ2-1; TRBD1 might be the D (6 bases). V was shortened by 3 bases and J by 9 bases, with 12 bases between the two germline ends. CDR3 size: 13 residues. Written as DNA, the CDR3 is TGTGCCAGCAGTTTCACAGGGCACACTGAGCAGTTCTTC. It yields the protein CASSFTGHTEQFF.

The chain carries TRBV4-1 and TRBJ2-7; D may be TRBD1 (7 bases). The ends were cut back, 1 base at V and 0 bases at J, with 13 bases in the middle. CDR1 is MGHRA, CDR2 YSYEKL, per germline. The CDR3 sequence is 16 residues long. DNA for the CDR3: TGCGCCAGCAGCCAAGCAGGGCAGGGGGGCTCCTACGAGCAGTACTTC. Translation gives CASSQAGQGGSYEQYF.

This clonotype came up a few times. V usage is TRBV15 and J usage is TRBJ1-1, with unresolved D. The germline V gene has CDR1 LNHNV and CDR2 YYDKDF (reference sequence). The CDR3 length is 16 residues. Trimming stripped 0 bases from V and 4 bases from J, with 15 bases between. The CDR3: CATSRDLSILGTEAFF. The CDR3 DNA is TGTGCCACCAGCAGAGATCTAAGCATCCTGGGCACTGAAGCTTTCTTT.

The V call is TRBV12-3 or TRBV12-4, the J call TRBJ2-2; D not resolved. This CDR3 contains 15 residues. Trimming left V 4 bases short and J 7 bases short, with 16 bases between. This CDR3 is CASSSPARRNGELFF. The CDR3 DNA follows: TGTGCCAGCAGTTCTCCAGCGAGGCGTAACGGGGAGCTGTTTTTT.

This clonotype was seen a handful of times. The V gene is TRBV4-1, the J gene TRBJ1-6; D not certain. There are 17 residues in the CDR3. Germline V lookup: CDR1 MGHRA, CDR2 YSYEKL. Between the trimmed V and J ends, which lost 0 bases and 8 bases, there was a span of 17 bases. The CDR3 DNA reads TGCGCCAGCAGCCAAGATTTTAAGGAGAGGATCGATTCACCCCTCCACTTT. Residues: CASSQDFKERIDSPLHF.

This clonotype was observed a few times. The chain joins TRBV12-3 or TRBV12-4 to TRBJ2-3; 9 nucleotides align to TRBD2. Unmatched junction bases numbered 6, after V lost 6 bases and J lost 2 bases. CDR3 length: 15 residues. CDR3 sequence (DNA): TGTGCCAGCAGATCTCTAGCGGGGACCACAGATACGCAGTATTTT. Translating it yields CASRSLAGTTDTQYF.

The CDR3 sequence: CASSLADTHEQFF. CDR3 in DNA: TGTGCCAGCAGTTTAGCGGACACCCATGAGCAGTTCTTC. The chain carries TRBV12-3 or TRBV12-4 and TRBJ2-1, with D tentatively TRBD1 (5 bases). V was cut by 0 bases and J by 8 bases, with 8 bases left in between. The CDR3 extends over 13 amino acids.

In this sample, this clonotype turned up a few times. The V call is TRBV6-5, the J call TRBJ2-7, with 7 bases identical to TRBD1. Germline values: CDR1 MNHEY, CDR2 SVGAGI. The CDR3 runs to 15 residues. J gave up 2 bases and V 6 bases, and 10 bases lay outside the gene matches. CDR3 region: CASRLPGQAPYEQYF. CDR3 sequence (DNA): TGTGCCAGCAGACTCCCCGGACAGGCCCCCTACGAGCAGTACTTC.

This sequence joins TRBV9 and TRBJ1-2; no definite D call. The CDR3 sequence is 13 residues long. Per the germline V gene, CDR1 is SGDLS and CDR2 is YYNGEE. The ends were cut back, 0 bases at V and 4 bases at J, with 7 bases in the middle. CDR3 protein: CASSVDGLYGYTF. CDR3 DNA: TGTGCCAGCAGCGTAGACGGCCTCTATGGCTACACCTTC.

This clonotype was seen more than once but under ten times. The J gene is TRBJ2-1, the V gene TRBV5-1, with unresolved D. CDR1 and CDR2 from the germline V gene are SGHRS and YFSETQ. This CDR3 has 14 amino acids. V was clipped by 0 bases and J by 5 bases, with 9 bases between them. CDR3 protein: CASSLVARNNEQFF. For the CDR3, the DNA is TGCGCCAGCAGCTTGGTGGCTAGAAACAATGAGCAGTTCTTC.

This chain links TRBV18 with TRBJ2-4; 8 bases fit TRBD1. Germline V lookup: CDR1 KGHSH, CDR2 LQKENI. CDR3 length equals 13 residues. Germline trimming cut 3 bases from V and 5 bases from J; bases unmatched to any gene: 0. The CDR3 spells CASSPDRENIQYF. The CDR3 DNA is TGTGCCAGCTCACCGGACAGGGAAAACATTCAGTACTTC.

This clonotype showed up just a few times. V is TRBV5-5 and J is TRBJ1-5; D unresolved. V was pared by 5 bases and J by 2 bases, with 20 bases between. CDR1 is SGHKS, CDR2 YYEKEE, per germline (reference sequence). The length of the CDR3 is 17 residues. CDR3 loop: CASSLSSVTWGNQPQHF. The CDR3 DNA sequence: TGTGCCAGCAGTCTATCGTCAGTAACTTGGGGCAATCAGCCCCAGCATTTT. The full variable domain, with the rest looked up from reference TRBV5-5 and TRBJ1-5, is DAGVTQSPTHLIKTRGQQVTLRCSPISGHKSVSWYQQVLGQGPQFIFQYYEKEERGRGNFPDRFSARQFPNYSSELNVNALLLGDSALYLCASSLSSVTWGNQPQHFGDGTRLSIL.

This clonotype was detected only a few times. The V gene is TRBV28, the J gene TRBJ2-4; 12 bases agree with TRBD2. The J call may be in error: the DNA end matches TRBJ2-7 better. The CDR3 extends over 15 amino acids. From germline, CDR1 is MDHEN and CDR2 SYDVKM. The CDR3 region is CASSSRTSGKYEQYF. The DNA for the CDR3 is TGTGCCAGCAGTTCGCGGACTAGCGGGAAGTACGAGCAGTACTTC.

About this clonotype itself: One end of the junction varies from germline; a read error may be responsible. V gene TRBV6-1 combines with J gene TRBJ1-4, with 8 bases that match TRBD1. The CDR3 sequence is 17 residues long. Germline CDR1 is MNHNS and CDR2 is SASEGT. The DNA for the CDR3 is TGTGCCAGCAGCGGACAGGGAGGGACCGCAACTAATGAAAAACTGTATTTT. This translates into CASSGQGGTATNEKLYF.